A single sample gave rise to the 23 T cell receptor beta chains below, sequenced in a study of Tregs in tolerant kidney transplant recipients. Repertoires were generated with immunoSEQ multiplex PCR, while TCRdb's copy carries only in-frame clones and drops some. The sample includes around 70,000 clones, around 90% of them seen just once. Specimen: CD8+ T cells from blood, collected before the transplant. The receptor set was obtained from a human donor who received a combined kidney and bone marrow transplant.

This chain connects TRBV4-3 to TRBJ2-3; D not resolved. The V and J ends lost 1 base and 0 bases respectively, with 14 bases between them. This CDR3 contains 17 residues. Germline V gene sequence: CDR1 LGHNA, CDR2 YSLEER. The CDR3 nucleotides read TGCGCCAGCAGCCAAGTAATCACAGTAACTAGCACAGATACGCAGTATTTT. This encodes CASSQVITVTSTDTQYF.

This chain joins TRBV4-1 and TRBJ2-1, with D hard to call. CDR3 length equals 15 residues. V was clipped by 6 bases and J by 1 base, with 13 bases between them. Germline-derived CDR1 and CDR2 are MGHRA and YSYEKL. As DNA, the CDR3 is TGCGCCAGCAGTCACATAAAGACTTCCTACAATGAGCAGTTCTTC. Its translation is CASSHIKTSYNEQFF.

The chain recombines TRBV19 with TRBJ2-3; possibly TRBD1 for D (7 bases). The CDR3 runs to 15 residues. The germline CDR1 and CDR2 sequences are LNHDA and SQIVND (reference sequence). Trimming removed 5 bases from V and 6 bases from J, with 18 bases in between. CDR3 bases: TGTGCCAGTAGTGCAAGAAAGGGGGCGGGGGATACGCAGTATTTT. Amino acids: CASSARKGAGDTQYF.

Comments on this clone: The sample carries other DNA sequences with the same CDR3. The chain has TRBV9 and TRBJ2-1, with 7 bases lining up with TRBD2. The ends lost 3 bases at V and 7 bases at J; junction bases unmatched: 10. Germline V gene lookup returns CDR1 SGDLS and CDR2 YYNGEE. The CDR3 covers 15 residues. CDR3 DNA sequence: TGTGCCAGCAGCGCCAGACTAGCAGGAGAAAATGAGCAGTTCTTC. It encodes CASSARLAGENEQFF.

In this sample, this clone is medium-sized. J is TRBJ2-7 and V is TRBV11-2; 7 nucleotides line up with TRBD2. CDR1 and CDR2 (germline): SGHAT, FQNNGV. The CDR3 covers 14 residues. V gave up 3 bases and J gave up 3 bases; unmatched junction bases: 5. In DNA form, the CDR3 reads TGTGCCAGCAGCTTGGGGGGGAATCTCTACGAGCAGTACTTC. Its translation is CASSLGGNLYEQYF.

J is TRBJ2-5 and V is TRBV5-6, with D unclear. Germline lookup yields CDR1 SGHDT and CDR2 YYEEEE. The CDR3 loop spans 13 amino acids. The V end lost 0 bases, the J end lost 5 bases, and 8 bases lay between the germline ends. The CDR3 loop is CASSLEPDETQYF. The CDR3 bases are TGTGCCAGCAGCTTGGAGCCCGATGAGACCCAGTACTTC.

This clone was seen only once. The chain has TRBV13 and TRBJ2-1; 8 bases map to TRBD2. The CDR3 loop spans 15 amino acids. CDR1 is PRHDT and CDR2 is FYEKMQ in the germline V gene (reference sequence). J lost 4 bases, V lost 5 bases, and 7 bases had no gene match. CDR3 nucleotide sequence: TGTGCCAGCAGCCCACGGGAGGGGGGATACAATGAGCAGTTCTTC. Translating it yields CASSPREGGYNEQFF.

As to this clone: The junction departs from the called germline gene at one end, perhaps through a read error. The chain is built from TRBV15 and TRBJ1-4; possible D gene TRBD1, 6 bases. The CDR3 loop spans 13 amino acids. Germline CDR1 LNHNV, CDR2 YYDKDF (reference sequence). CDR3 nucleotides: TGCAAGCCCAGAGACAGGCCGGGCGGAAAACTGTTTTTT. Residues: CKPRDRPGGKLFF.

The rearrangement uses TRBV18 and TRBJ2-3, with a possible D match to TRBD1 (6 bases). The CDR3 runs 16 residues. Trimming pared 3 bases from V and 5 bases from J, leaving 18 bases between. Germline-derived CDR1 and CDR2 are KGHSH and LQKENI. Here the CDR3 reads CASSPTPGESIDTQYF. As DNA, the CDR3 is TGTGCCAGCTCACCCACCCCAGGGGAATCTATAGATACGCAGTATTTT.

The chain is built from TRBV9 and TRBJ2-2, with a possible D match to TRBD2 (6 bases). The V and J ends lost 0 bases and 10 bases respectively, with 7 bases between them. CDR3 length equals 12 residues. Germline V gene data show CDR1 as SGDLS and CDR2 as YYNGEE. CDR3: CASSVGEVELFF. CDR3 sequence (DNA): TGTGCCAGCAGCGTAGGGGAGGTGGAGCTGTTTTTT.

This clone was counted only a few times. This chain uses TRBV5-6 with TRBJ2-1, with D perhaps matching TRBD1 (6 bases). The CDR3 runs 14 residues. Per germline, CDR1 SGHDT and CDR2 YYEEEE. V gave up 4 bases and J gave up 3 bases, with 11 bases separating them. The CDR3 nucleotides are TGTGCCAGCAGCCAACAGGGATTCTACAATGAGCAGTTCTTC. Translated, it gives CASSQQGFYNEQFF.

The V gene is TRBV7-9, the J gene TRBJ2-2, with D perhaps matching TRBD2 (5 bases). V gave up 0 bases and J gave up 7 bases, with 9 bases separating them. This CDR3 has 14 residues. Germline V lookup: CDR1 SEHNR, CDR2 FQNEAQ (reference sequence). The CDR3 coding sequence is TGTGCCAGCAGCTTAGCCGGACTGCGCGGGGAGCTGTTTTTT. This gives the protein CASSLAGLRGELFF.

The gene calls are TRBV7-2 and TRBJ2-1; D unclear. Trimming removed 1 base at V and 8 bases at J, with 12 bases between. CDR1 SGHTA and CDR2 FQGNSA come from the germline V gene. This CDR3 is 14 amino acids long. CDR3: CASSLGVAIYEQFF. The CDR3 DNA is TGTGCCAGCAGCTTAGGGGTAGCTATCTATGAGCAGTTCTTC. The variable domain in full, completed from reference TRBV7-2 and TRBJ2-1, reads GAGVSQSPSNKVTEKGKDVELRCDPISGHTALYWYRQSLGQGLEFLIYFQGNSAPDKSGLPSDRFSAERTGGSVSTLTIQRTQQEDSAVYLCASSLGVAIYEQFFGPGTRLTVL.

The CDR3 coding sequence is TGTGCCAGCATGGGGACTAGCGGGAACACCGGGGAGCTGTTTTTT. Translation: CASMGTSGNTGELFF. The J gene is TRBJ2-2, the V gene TRBV6-5, with 11 bases that match TRBD2. Per the germline V gene, CDR1 is MNHEY and CDR2 is SVGAGI. The CDR3 length is 15 residues. With 7 bases clipped from V and 1 base from J, the junction kept 2 bases outside the gene matches.

This sequence joins TRBV7-8 and TRBJ2-1; D call uncertain. Trimming removed 2 bases at V and 5 bases at J, with 10 bases between. The germline CDR1 and CDR2 sequences are SGHVS and FQNEAQ. The CDR3 has 14 amino acids. The CDR3 DNA sequence: TGTGCCAGCAGCTTATCCCCAGTGAACAATGAGCAGTTCTTC. It encodes CASSLSPVNNEQFF.

This clone was observed a handful of times. The rearrangement joins TRBV7-6 to TRBJ1-1; D is unresolved. V lost 3 bases and J 0 bases, leaving 11 bases between the germline ends. CDR3 length equals 15 residues. CDR1 and CDR2 from the germline V gene are SGHVS and FNYEAQ. In DNA, the CDR3 is TGTGCCAGCAGCTTCCTGGGGAGCATGAACACTGAAGCTTTCTTT. Translation: CASSFLGSMNTEAFF.

This clone was detected a few times. V and J are TRBV11-2 and TRBJ1-2; tentatively, D is TRBD1 (6 bases). This CDR3 is built from 14 residues. V lost 1 base to trimming and J lost 5 bases, with 11 bases between them. From germline, CDR1 is SGHAT and CDR2 FQNNGV. CDR3 sequence: CASSLGTGWYGYTF. As DNA, the CDR3 is TGTGCCAGCAGCTTAGGCACAGGGTGGTATGGCTACACCTTC.

The J gene is TRBJ1-3, the V gene TRBV4-2, with D possibly matching TRBD1 (5 bases). Germline V gene data show CDR1 as LGHNA and CDR2 as YNFKEQ. The CDR3 loop spans 16 amino acids. Trimming removed 0 bases at V and 4 bases at J, with 13 bases between. For the CDR3, the DNA is TGTGCCAGCAGCCAAGAGTCAGGGATTTGGGGAAACACCATATATTTT. It yields the protein CASSQESGIWGNTIYF.

This sequence joins TRBV15 and TRBJ2-7, with D possibly TRBD2 on 6 matching bases. Trimming shortened V by 1 base and J by 4 bases, and 14 bases separated the two germline ends. CDR3 length equals 15 residues. The germline V gene has CDR1 LNHNV and CDR2 YYDKDF (reference sequence). CDR3 in amino acids: CATSRGPGVSYEQYF. For the CDR3, the DNA is TGTGCCACCAGCAGAGGTCCGGGGGTGTCGTACGAGCAGTACTTC.

Points on this clone: Other DNA sequences in this specimen translate into the identical CDR3. V and J are TRBV4-3 and TRBJ1-6; tentative D call: TRBD1 (6 bases). The CDR3 totals 15 residues. Per germline, CDR1 LGHNA and CDR2 YSLEER. Trimming cost V 0 bases and J 13 bases, with 16 bases left between them. CDR3 amino acids: CASSQDSRGGSPLHF. Here the CDR3 DNA reads TGCGCCAGCAGCCAAGATAGCAGGGGTGGTTCCCCCCTCCACTTT.

The chain carries TRBV4-2 and TRBJ1-4; D is ambiguous. Trimming removed 1 base from V and 4 bases from J, with 25 bases in between. Germline CDR1 and CDR2: LGHNA and YNFKEQ. The CDR3 has 20 amino acids. The CDR3 is CASSQVLRVGMRDDNEKLFF. CDR3 bases: TGTGCCAGCAGCCAAGTTTTAAGGGTGGGAATGAGGGATGATAATGAAAAACTGTTTTTT.

The chain has TRBV11-2 and TRBJ2-7, with TRBD1 identical over 9 bases. The germline gives CDR1 SGHAT, CDR2 FQNNGV. V lost 1 base and J lost 5; bases outside the gene matches: 9. The CDR3 is 16 residues long. The CDR3 sequence: CASSLGGGTGKNEQYF. DNA for the CDR3: TGTGCCAGCAGCTTAGGGGGGGGGACAGGGAAGAACGAGCAGTACTTC.

V gene TRBV6-1 combines with J gene TRBJ2-3; TRBD1 might be the D (5 bases). The V gene's germline CDR1 is MNHNS and CDR2 SASEGT. The V end was cut by 4 bases, the J end by 4 bases, with 15 bases between. The CDR3 is 15 amino acids. Here the CDR3 reads CASSGQIRRADTQYF. In DNA form, the CDR3 reads TGTGCCAGCAGTGGACAGATTCGAAGGGCAGATACGCAGTATTTT.